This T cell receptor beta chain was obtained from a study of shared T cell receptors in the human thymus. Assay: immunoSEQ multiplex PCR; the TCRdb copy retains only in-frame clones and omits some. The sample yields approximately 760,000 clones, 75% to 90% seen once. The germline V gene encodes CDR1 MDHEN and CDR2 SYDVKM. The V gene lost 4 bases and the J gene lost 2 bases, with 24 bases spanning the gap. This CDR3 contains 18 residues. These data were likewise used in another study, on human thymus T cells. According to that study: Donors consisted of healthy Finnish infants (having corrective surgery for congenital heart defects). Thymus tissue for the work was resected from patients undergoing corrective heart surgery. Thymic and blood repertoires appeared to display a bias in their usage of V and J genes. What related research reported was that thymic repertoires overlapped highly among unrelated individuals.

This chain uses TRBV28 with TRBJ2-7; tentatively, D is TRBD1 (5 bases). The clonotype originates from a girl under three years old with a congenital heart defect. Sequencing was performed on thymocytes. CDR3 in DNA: TGTGCCAGCAGTTCACACAGACAGTCTCAAAAAGAGGCCTACGAGCAGTACTTC. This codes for CASSSHRQSQKEAYEQYF. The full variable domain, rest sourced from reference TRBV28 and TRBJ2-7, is DVKVTQSSRYLVKRTGEKVFLECVQDMDHENMFWYRQDPGLGLRLIYFSYDVKMKEKGDIPEGYSVSREKKERFSLILESASTNQTSMYLCASSSHRQSQKEAYEQYFGPGTRLTVT.